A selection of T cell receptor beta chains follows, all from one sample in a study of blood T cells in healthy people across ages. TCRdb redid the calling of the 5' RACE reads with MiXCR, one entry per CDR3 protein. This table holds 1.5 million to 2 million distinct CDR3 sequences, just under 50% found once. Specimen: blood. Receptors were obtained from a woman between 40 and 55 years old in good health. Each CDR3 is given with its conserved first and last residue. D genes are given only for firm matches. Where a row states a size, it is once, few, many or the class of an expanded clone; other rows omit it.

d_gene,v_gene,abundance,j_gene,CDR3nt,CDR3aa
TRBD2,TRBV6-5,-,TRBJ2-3,TGTGCCAGCAGTTACCCTGGACTAGCGGGGGGGCCAGGGGATACGCAGTATTTT,CASSYPGLAGGPGDTQYF
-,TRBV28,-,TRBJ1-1,TGTGCCAGCAGTTCGCCCGGGGCGTCGAACACTGAAGCTTTCTTT,CASSSPGASNTEAFF
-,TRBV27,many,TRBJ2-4,TGTGCCAGCAGTTTACGGTCGGGGAGTAACATTCAGTACTTC,CASSLRSGSNIQYF
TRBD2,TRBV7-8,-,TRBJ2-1,TGTGCCAGCAGCTTTAGGCTAGCGGGGCTTGGTGAGCAGTTCTTC,CASSFRLAGLGEQFF
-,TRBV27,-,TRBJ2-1,TGTGCCAGCAGCCTACTAGCAATCCCCTACAATGAGCAGTTCTTC,CASSLLAIPYNEQFF
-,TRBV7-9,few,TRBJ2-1,TGTGCCAGCAGCTTAGGTCTAGGACAGTCCTACAATGAGCAGTTCTTC,CASSLGLGQSYNEQFF
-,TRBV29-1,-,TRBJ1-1,TGCAGCGCCCGAAGAGGGGCGGAGAGTGAAGCTTTCTTT,CSARRGAESEAFF
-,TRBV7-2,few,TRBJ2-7,TGTGCCAGCAGCTTAGGGGGGAGCGACTCCTACGAGCAGTACTTC,CASSLGGSDSYEQYF
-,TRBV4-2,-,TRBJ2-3,TGTGCCAGCAGCCAAGACCCAATACAGAAAACTGGCACAGATACGCAGTATTTT,CASSQDPIQKTGTDTQYF
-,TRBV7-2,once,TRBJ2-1,TGTGCCAGCAGCTGGAAACGTGGCTCCCACAATGAGCAGTTCTTC,CASSWKRGSHNEQFF
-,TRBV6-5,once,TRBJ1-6,TGTGCCAGCAGTTATCAGGGGTGGAATTCACCCCTCCACTTT,CASSYQGWNSPLHF
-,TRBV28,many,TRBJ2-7,TGTGCCAGCAGTTTAAGGTTCCTCCCAGGCGAGCAGTACTTC,CASSLRFLPGEQYF
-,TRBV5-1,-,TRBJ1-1,TGCGCCAGCAGCCCCGTGGGCAGAGATAATGAAGCTTTCTTT,CASSPVGRDNEAFF
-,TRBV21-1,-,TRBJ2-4,TGTGCCAGCAGCAAAGTTGCAGCCAAAAACATTCAGTACTTC,CASSKVAAKNIQYF
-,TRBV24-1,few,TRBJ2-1,TGTGCCACCAGTCTGGATTTTAGTTCCAATGAGCAGTTCTTC,CATSLDFSSNEQFF
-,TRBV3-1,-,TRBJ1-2,TGTGCCAGCAGCCAAGGACAGTTCTTTGATGGCTACACCTTC,CASSQGQFFDGYTF
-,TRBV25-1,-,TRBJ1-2,TGTGCCAGCAGTGAATTCACCGCGTCCGGAGCTAACTATGGCTACACCTTC,CASSEFTASGANYGYTF
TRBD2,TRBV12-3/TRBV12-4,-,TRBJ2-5,TGTGCCAGCAGGGGACTAGCGGGGATTCAAGAGACCCAGTACTTC,CASRGLAGIQETQYF
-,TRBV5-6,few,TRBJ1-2,TGTGCCAGCAGCTTGGCCAAGACAGTTGCCTATAATGGCTACACCTTC,CASSLAKTVAYNGYTF
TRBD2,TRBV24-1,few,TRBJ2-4,TGTGCCACCATTCTCCTACTCTGGACTAGCGTAAACATTCAGTACTTC,CATILLLWTSVNIQYF
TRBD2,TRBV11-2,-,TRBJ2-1,TGTGCCAGCAGCTTGGGCAAGCGGGGAATCTACAATGAGCAGTTCTTC,CASSLGKRGIYNEQFF
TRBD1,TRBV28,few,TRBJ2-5,TGTGCCAGCAGGCCGGACAGGGGGCTAGGGTTCCAAGAGACCCAGTACTTC,CASRPDRGLGFQETQYF